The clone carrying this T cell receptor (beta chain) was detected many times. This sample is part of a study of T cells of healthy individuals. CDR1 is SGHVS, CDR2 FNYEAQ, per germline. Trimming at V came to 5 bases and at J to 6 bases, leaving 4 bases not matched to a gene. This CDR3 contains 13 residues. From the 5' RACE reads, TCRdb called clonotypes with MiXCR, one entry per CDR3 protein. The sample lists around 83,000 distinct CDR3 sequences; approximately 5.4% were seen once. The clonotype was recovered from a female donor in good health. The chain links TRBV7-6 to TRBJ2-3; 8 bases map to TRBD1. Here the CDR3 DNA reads TGTGCCAGCAGCCGAGGGACAGGTGATACGCAGTATTTT. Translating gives CASSRGTGDTQYF.